This T cell receptor beta chain derives from a study of neoadjuvant anti-PD-1 for oral cavity cancer (dated by TCRdb to 2020 to 2022). About the study as a whole: Before undergoing curative-intent surgical resection, most patients got three to four biweekly nivolumab doses at 3 mg/kg. The parent correlative cohort included roughly 13 patients, with an approximately 30% response rate. A fourth nivolumab dose was given around day 43 to patients without progression, and definitive surgical resection was performed in those patients on days 50-56. Under RECIST 1.1, patients with complete response, partial response or stable disease were classed as responders, and patients with progression were classed as non-responders. Overall study results and their limits: Higher pretreatment blood TCRbeta clonality and lower post-treatment tumor TCRbeta clonality were correlated with higher pretreatment blood Treg/Th17 ratios. Only three patients per response group were included in the TCR analyses, and larger cohorts for validation were called for by the authors. After neoadjuvant nivolumab, significantly higher T cell clonality (Gini index) was found within PBMCs in non-responders than in responders.

From a lookup of the germline V gene, CDR1 and CDR2 are SQVTM and ANQGSEA. The CDR3 holds 12 amino acids from the cysteine to the phenylalanine. Only CDR3 DNA is held: 36 bases, read in frame from base 1. After removal of 4 bases from V and 2 bases from J, the junction retains 1 base not matched to a gene. This clone is a singleton in its sample. Its binding antigen is unknown. Base qualities are not provided; no much larger clone lies one nucleotide away. The sample's time point label is to be understood as: before neoadjuvant nivolumab. Patients had been newly diagnosed with stage II-IVA oral cavity squamous cell carcinoma, and no prior systemic or radiation treatment had been given to the patients. Everyone in the cohort had locally advanced, HPV-negative oral cavity squamous cell carcinoma. No culture maintenance or expansion was done, as the peripheral blood mononuclear cells went straight to analysis. The samples were drawn from a longitudinal correlative study tied to a single-arm phase II trial testing neoadjuvant nivolumab in oral cavity squamous cell carcinoma. Subject-matched pre- and post-treatment PBMCs and tumors from three responders and three non-responders underwent genomic DNA-based TCRbeta sequencing. Peripheral blood mononuclear cells were collected before nivolumab treatment and again after treatment, at the time of surgery. The Maxwell RSC DNA from Cells kit was used to extract genomic DNA from PBMCs.

For deep sequencing, each PBMC sample was run in six replicates, with libraries mostly built from approximately 0.45 ug of input genomic DNA. TCRbeta libraries were prepared with the immunoSEQ hsTCRbeta kit according to the manufacturer's instructions. Sequencing of the completed libraries took place using an Illumina NovaSeq 6000 S4 flow cell after they had been pooled to approximately 3.3 nM. Turning to the authors' computational methods: Raw data preprocessing and quality control were performed with the immunoSEQ Analyzer. The analysis was restricted to productive rearrangements, with each unique CDR3 amino acid sequence defining a clonotype. Repertoire clonality was estimated as the Gini-Simpson index, which was computed with the R package tcR. Student's t test was used to compare Gini indices, and Pearson correlation was used to assess associations with tumor size change. TCRdb obtained this table from immuneACCESS and retained in-frame rearrangements with V and J assigned. These tables miss some clones; where compared with another copy, unresolved V genes account for less than half of the shortfall, and the remainder is unexplained. V and J calls and clone size are given by that table; D and trimming were obtained from the DNA. In this sample the table shows tens of thousands of clones, roughly 80% of which occur a single time. The ten largest clones capture around 2.6% of the sample.

The source is a person aged 35 to 85 with oral cavity squamous cell carcinoma. The V gene is TRBV29-1 and the J gene is TRBJ1-2, and 7 junctional nucleotides match TRBD1. Sequencing used PBMCs, obtained before nivolumab (anti-PD-1) treatment. The DNA sequence follows: TGCAGCGTTGTAGGGGGCAACTATGGCTACACCTTC. It translates to CSVVGGNYGYTF.